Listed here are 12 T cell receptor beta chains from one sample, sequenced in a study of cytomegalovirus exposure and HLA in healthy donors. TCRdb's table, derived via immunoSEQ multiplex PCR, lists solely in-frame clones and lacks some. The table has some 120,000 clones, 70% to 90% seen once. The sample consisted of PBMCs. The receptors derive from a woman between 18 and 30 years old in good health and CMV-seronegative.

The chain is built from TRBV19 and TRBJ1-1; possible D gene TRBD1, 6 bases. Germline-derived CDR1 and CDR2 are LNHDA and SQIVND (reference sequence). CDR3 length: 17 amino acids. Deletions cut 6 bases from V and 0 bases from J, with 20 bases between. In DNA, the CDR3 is TGTGCCAGTAGCAAGATCCAATACAGGGCTATGAACACTGAAGCTTTCTTT. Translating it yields CASSKIQYRAMNTEAFF.

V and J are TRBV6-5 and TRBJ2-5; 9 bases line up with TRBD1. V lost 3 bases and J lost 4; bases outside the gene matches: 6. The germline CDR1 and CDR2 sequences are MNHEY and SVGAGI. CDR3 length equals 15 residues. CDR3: CASSYLGGQGETQYF. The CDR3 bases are TGTGCCAGCAGTTATTTGGGGGGACAGGGAGAGACCCAGTACTTC.

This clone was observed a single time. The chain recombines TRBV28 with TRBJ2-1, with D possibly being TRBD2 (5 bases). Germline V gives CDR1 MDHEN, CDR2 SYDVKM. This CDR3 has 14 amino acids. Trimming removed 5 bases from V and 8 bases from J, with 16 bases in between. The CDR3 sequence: CASSEPSKGDEQFF. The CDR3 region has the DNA TGTGCCAGCAGTGAACCCTCAAAGGGAGATGAGCAGTTCTTC.

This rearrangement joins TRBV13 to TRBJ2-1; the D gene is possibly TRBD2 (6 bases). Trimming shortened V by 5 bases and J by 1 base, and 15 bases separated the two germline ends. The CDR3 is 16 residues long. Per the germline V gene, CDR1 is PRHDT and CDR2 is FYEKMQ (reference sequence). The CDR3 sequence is CASSASGSGSYNEQFF. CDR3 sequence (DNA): TGTGCCAGCAGCGCCTCGGGAAGCGGGTCCTACAATGAGCAGTTCTTC.

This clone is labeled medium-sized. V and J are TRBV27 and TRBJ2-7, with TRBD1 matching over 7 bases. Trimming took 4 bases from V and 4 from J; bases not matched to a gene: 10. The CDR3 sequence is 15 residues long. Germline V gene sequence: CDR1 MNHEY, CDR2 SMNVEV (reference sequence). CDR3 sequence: CASSSFPGQAYEQYF. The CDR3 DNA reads TGTGCCAGCAGTTCCTTCCCTGGACAGGCGTACGAGCAGTACTTC.

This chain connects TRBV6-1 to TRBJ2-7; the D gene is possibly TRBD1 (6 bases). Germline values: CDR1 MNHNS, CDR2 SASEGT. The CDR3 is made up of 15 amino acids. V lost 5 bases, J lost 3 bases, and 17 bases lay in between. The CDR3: CASSSLGTQNYEQYF. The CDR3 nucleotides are TGTGCCAGCAGTAGCTTGGGGACACAGAACTACGAGCAGTACTTC.

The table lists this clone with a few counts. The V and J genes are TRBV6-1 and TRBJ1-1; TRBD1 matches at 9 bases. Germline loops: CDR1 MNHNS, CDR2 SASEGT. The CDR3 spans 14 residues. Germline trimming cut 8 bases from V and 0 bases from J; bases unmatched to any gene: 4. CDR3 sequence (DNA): TGTGCCAGCCCAACAGGGGGCCTGAACACTGAAGCTTTCTTT. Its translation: CASPTGGLNTEAFF.

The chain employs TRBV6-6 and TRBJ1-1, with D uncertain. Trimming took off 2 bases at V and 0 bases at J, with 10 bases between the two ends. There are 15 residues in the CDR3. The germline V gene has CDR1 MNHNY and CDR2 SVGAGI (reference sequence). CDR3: CASSYRTEVNTEAFF. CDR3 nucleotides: TGTGCCAGCAGTTACCGCACAGAAGTGAACACTGAAGCTTTCTTT.

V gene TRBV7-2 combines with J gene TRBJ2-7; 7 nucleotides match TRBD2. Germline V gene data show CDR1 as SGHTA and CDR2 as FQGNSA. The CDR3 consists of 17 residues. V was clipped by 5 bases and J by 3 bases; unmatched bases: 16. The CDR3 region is CASSKKGGLGGGYEQYF. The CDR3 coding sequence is TGTGCCAGCAGCAAAAAGGGAGGGCTGGGGGGAGGCTACGAGCAGTACTTC.

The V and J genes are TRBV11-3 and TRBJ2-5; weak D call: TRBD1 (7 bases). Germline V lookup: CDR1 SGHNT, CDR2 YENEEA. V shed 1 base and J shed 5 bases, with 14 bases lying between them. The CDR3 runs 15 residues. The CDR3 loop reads CASSLGGGGEETQYF. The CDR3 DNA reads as TGTGCCAGCAGCTTAGGTGGAGGGGGCGAGGAGACCCAGTACTTC. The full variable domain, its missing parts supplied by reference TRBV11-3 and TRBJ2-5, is EAGVVQSPRYKIIEKKQPVAFWCNPISGHNTLYWYLQNLGQGPELLIRYENEEAVDDSQLPKDRFSAERLKGVDSTLKIQPAELGDSAVYLCASSLGGGGEETQYFGPGTRLLVL.

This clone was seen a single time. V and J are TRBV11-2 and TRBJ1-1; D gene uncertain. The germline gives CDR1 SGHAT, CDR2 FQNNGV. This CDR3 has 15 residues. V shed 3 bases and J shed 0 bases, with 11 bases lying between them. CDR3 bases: TGTGCCAGCAGCTTTGGGCAGCACATGAACACTGAAGCTTTCTTT. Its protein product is CASSFGQHMNTEAFF.

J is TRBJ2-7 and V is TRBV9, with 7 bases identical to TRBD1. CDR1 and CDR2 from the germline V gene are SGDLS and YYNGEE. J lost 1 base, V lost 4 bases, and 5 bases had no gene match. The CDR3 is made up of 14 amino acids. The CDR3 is CASSPRTGSYEQYF. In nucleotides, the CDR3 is TGTGCCAGCAGCCCGAGGACAGGTTCCTACGAGCAGTACTTC.